This T cell receptor beta chain came from a study of CDR3 diversity in severe acne. In its sample, this clonotype was seen many times. TCRdb re-derived calls from the PCR reads in MiXCR, one entry per CDR3 protein. The sample includes fewer than 90,000 distinct CDR3 sequences, 50% to 65% seen only once; the top ten take roughly 13%. The sequenced sample consisted of blood. This TCR was sampled from a male donor in good health, without acne.

The CDR3 reads CASSQKGSWTYEQYF. The CDR3 DNA is TGTGCCAGCAGCCAAAAGGGCTCCTGGACCTACGAGCAGTACTTC. The chain combines TRBV6-6 with TRBJ2-7; D not resolved. This CDR3 has 15 residues. Germline assignment: CDR1 MNHNY and CDR2 SVGAGI (reference sequence). Trimming removed 6 bases at V and 2 bases at J, with 17 bases between.